This TCR beta chain appears in the sequencing data of a study of identical twins. Deletions cut 3 bases from V and 6 bases from J, with 14 bases between. CDR3 length equals 15 residues. Germline V CDR1 and CDR2: LNHNV, YYDKDF (reference sequence). This clonotype has only a few counts. TCRdb reprocessed the 5' RACE reads with MiXCR, giving one entry per CDR3 protein. Found here are 550,000 to 800,000 distinct CDR3 sequences, about 7.1% of them singletons; the top ten hold roughly 1.5%. These data were likewise used in another study, on yellow fever vaccine responses in identical twins.

The receptor was derived from a woman aged 18-35 years in good health. This chain links TRBV15 with TRBJ1-4; possible D gene TRBD1, 6 bases. The sample was PBMCs. Written as DNA, the CDR3 is TGTGCCACCAGCAGCTTAACAGGGAAAGATGAAAAACTGTTTTTT. This codes for CATSSLTGKDEKLFF.